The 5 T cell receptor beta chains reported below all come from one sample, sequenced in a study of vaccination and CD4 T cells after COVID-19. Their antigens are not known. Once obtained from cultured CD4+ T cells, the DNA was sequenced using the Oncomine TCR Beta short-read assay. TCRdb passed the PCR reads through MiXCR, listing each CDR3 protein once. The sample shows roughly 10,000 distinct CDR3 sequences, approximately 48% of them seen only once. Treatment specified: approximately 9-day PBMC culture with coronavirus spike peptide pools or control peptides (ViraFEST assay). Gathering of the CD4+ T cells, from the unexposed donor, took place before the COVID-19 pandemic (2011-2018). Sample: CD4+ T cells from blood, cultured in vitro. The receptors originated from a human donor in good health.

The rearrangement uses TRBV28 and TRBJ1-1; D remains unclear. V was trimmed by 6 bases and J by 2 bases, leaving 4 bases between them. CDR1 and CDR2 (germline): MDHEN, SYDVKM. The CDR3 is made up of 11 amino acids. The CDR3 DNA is TGTGCCAGCAGCCACAACACTGAAGCTTTCTTT. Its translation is CASSHNTEAFF.

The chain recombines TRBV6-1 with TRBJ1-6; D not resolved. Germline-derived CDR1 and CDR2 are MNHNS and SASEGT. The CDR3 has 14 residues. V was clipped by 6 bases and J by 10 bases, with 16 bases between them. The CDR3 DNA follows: TGTGCCAGCAGGTCAGGCGGAGGAAGCTCACCCCTCCACTTT. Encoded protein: CASRSGGGSSPLHF.

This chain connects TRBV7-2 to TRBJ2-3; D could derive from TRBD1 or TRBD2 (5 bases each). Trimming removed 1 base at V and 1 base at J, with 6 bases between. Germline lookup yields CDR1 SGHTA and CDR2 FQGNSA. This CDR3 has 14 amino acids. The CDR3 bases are TGTGCCAGCAGCTTAGGGGACGGCACAGATACGCAGTATTTT. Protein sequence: CASSLGDGTDTQYF. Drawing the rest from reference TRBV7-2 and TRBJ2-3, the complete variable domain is GAGVSQSPSNKVTEKGKDVELRCDPISGHTALYWYRQSLGQGLEFLIYFQGNSAPDKSGLPSDRFSAERTGGSVSTLTIQRTQQEDSAVYLCASSLGDGTDTQYFGPGTRLTVL.

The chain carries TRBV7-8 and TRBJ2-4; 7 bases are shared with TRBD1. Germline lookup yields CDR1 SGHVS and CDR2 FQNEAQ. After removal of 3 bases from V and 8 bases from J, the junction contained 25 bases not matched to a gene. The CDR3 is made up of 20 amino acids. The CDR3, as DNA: TGTGCCAGCAGCTTCCTAGTAGGCCGTCGGGACAGAGGGAGTTCGGACATTCAGTACTTC. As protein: CASSFLVGRRDRGSSDIQYF. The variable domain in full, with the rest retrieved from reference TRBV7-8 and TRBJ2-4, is GAGVSQSPRYKVAKRGQDVALRCDPISGHVSLFWYQQALGQGPEFLTYFQNEAQLDKSGLPSDRFFAERPEGSVSTLKIQRTQQEDSAVYLCASSFLVGRRDRGSSDIQYFGAGTRLSVL.

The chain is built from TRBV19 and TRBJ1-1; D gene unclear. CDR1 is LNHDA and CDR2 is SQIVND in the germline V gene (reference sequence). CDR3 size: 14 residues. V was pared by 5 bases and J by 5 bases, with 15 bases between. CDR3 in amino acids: CASSRAIPPTEAFF. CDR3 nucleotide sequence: TGTGCCAGTAGTCGGGCCATCCCCCCAACTGAAGCTTTCTTT.